This is a list of T cell receptor beta chains from one sample in a study of blood T cell repertoires in COVID-19. Method: immunoSEQ multiplex PCR; TCRdb's copy keeps in-frame clones and lacks some. The table records hundreds of thousands of clones, approximately 91% of them present only once. The sample comprised PBMCs or T cells enriched from blood (not recorded which). The receptors shown here come from a woman aged 40 to 55 who had recovered from COVID-19. CDR3s include the opening cysteine and the closing phenylalanine or tryptophan. D genes are given only for firm matches. Expanded clones get a size class; other rows say once, few or many, or leave the size out.

TRBD1,TRBJ1-4,TRBV6-6,.,CASFGGDRAVDEKLFF,TGTGCCAGCTTCGGTGGGGACAGGGCGGTTGATGAAAAACTGTTTTTT
.,TRBJ2-7,TRBV6-5,.,CASGLLYEQYF,TGTGCCAGCGGGCTACTCTACGAGCAGTACTTC
TRBD1,TRBJ1-2,TRBV24-1,.,CATSDTDREEGYTF,TGTGCCACCAGTGACACCGACAGGGAAGAAGGCTACACCTTC
TRBD1,TRBJ1-2,TRBV10-3,.,CATFTGQGDGYTF,TGTGCCACCTTTACCGGACAGGGCGACGGCTACACCTTC
TRBD2,TRBJ2-2,TRBV9,once,CASSINIAGGPGVTGELFF,TGTGCCAGCAGCATAAATATAGCGGGAGGGCCTGGTGTCACCGGGGAGCTGTTTTTT
TRBD1,TRBJ1-5,TRBV3-1/TRBV3-2,.,CASSQSTGGTPSNQPQHF,TGTGCCAGCAGCCAATCGACAGGGGGCACGCCCAGCAATCAGCCCCAGCATTTT
TRBD1,TRBJ1-1,TRBV19,few,CASTGTAIMNTEAFF,TGTGCCAGTACTGGGACAGCCATCATGAACACTGAAGCTTTCTTT
.,TRBJ2-1,TRBV19,.,CASSKEGTYNEQFF,TGTGCCAGTAGTAAGGAGGGTACCTACAATGAGCAGTTCTTC
TRBD1,TRBJ2-7,TRBV14,.,CASSQETGGPYEQYF,TGTGCCAGCAGCCAAGAAACAGGGGGACCATACGAGCAGTACTTC
TRBD2,TRBJ2-7,TRBV6-2/TRBV6-3,once,CASSYSTSPYEQYF,TGTGCCAGCAGTTACTCGACTAGCCCCTACGAGCAGTACTTC
TRBD1,TRBJ1-1,TRBV15,.,CATAQITGGTEAFF,TGTGCCACGGCGCAAATTACAGGGGGCACTGAAGCTTTCTTT
.,TRBJ2-7,TRBV28,once,CASSPGGNRPEEYF,TGTGCCAGCAGCCCAGGGGGGAATCGTCCCGAGGAGTACTTC
TRBD1,TRBJ2-2,TRBV24-1,.,CATSDRLTGFTGELFF,TGTGCCACCAGTGACCGCTTGACAGGGTTCACCGGGGAGCTGTTTTTT
TRBD1,TRBJ2-7,TRBV29-1,.,CSVDSGTASYEQYF,TGCAGCGTTGATAGTGGGACAGCAAGCTACGAGCAGTACTTC
.,TRBJ2-7,TRBV19,.,CASSISEGVLYEQYF,TGTGCCAGTAGTATCAGTGAGGGAGTCCTCTACGAGCAGTACTTC
.,TRBJ2-1,TRBV9,.,CASSPKSAGRNEQFF,TGTGCCAGCAGCCCAAAAAGCGCGGGGCGCAATGAGCAGTTCTTC
TRBD2,TRBJ2-1,TRBV9,.,CASSVRLADYNEQFF,TGTGCCAGCAGCGTCCGGCTAGCGGACTACAATGAGCAGTTCTTC
TRBD2,TRBJ2-5,TRBV28,.,CASGGRGGVQETQYF,TGTGCCTCGGGGGGGCGAGGTGGTGTACAAGAGACCCAGTACTTC
.,TRBJ1-4,TRBV4-3,.,CASSQDRGETNEKLFF,TGCGCCAGCAGCCAAGATCGCGGGGAAACTAATGAAAAACTGTTTTTT
TRBD1,TRBJ2-5,TRBV7-2,.,CASSFDRGNQETQYF,TGTGCCAGCAGCTTCGACAGGGGTAACCAAGAGACCCAGTACTTC
.,TRBJ1-2,TRBV7-2,.,CASSLAQGLGLGYGYTF,TGTGCCAGCAGCTTAGCGCAGGGTTTGGGGCTAGGCTATGGCTACACCTTC
.,TRBJ1-1,TRBV11-3,.,CASSSGLSWEAFF,TGTGCCAGCAGCTCGGGACTGTCCTGGGAAGCTTTCTTT
TRBD1,TRBJ2-7,TRBV27,.,CASSHRDRIYEQYF,TGTGCCAGCAGTCACCGGGACAGGATCTACGAGCAGTACTTC
TRBD1,TRBJ1-4,TRBV7-9,.,CASSLDRELEKLFF,TGTGCCAGCAGCCTTGACAGGGAACTAGAAAAACTGTTTTTT
.,TRBJ1-1,TRBV14,.,CASSQGAYTEAFF,TGTGCCAGCAGCCAGGGGGCTTACACTGAAGCTTTCTTT
TRBD1,TRBJ1-1,TRBV29-1,.,CSASSTGDTEAFF,TGCAGCGCCTCTAGTACAGGGGACACTGAAGCTTTCTTT
TRBD1,TRBJ2-2,TRBV9,once,CASSVGGQGPTGELFF,TGTGCCAGCAGCGTAGGGGGACAGGGCCCCACCGGGGAGCTGTTTTTT
.,TRBJ2-2,TRBV2,.,CASRADSPGELFF,TGTGCCAGCAGGGCCGACAGCCCCGGGGAGCTGTTTTTT
.,TRBJ1-4,TRBV19,.,CASSGGANEKLFF,TGTGCCAGTAGTGGCGGGGCTAATGAAAAACTGTTTTTT
TRBD1,TRBJ2-7,TRBV2,.,CASHRDRDYEQYF,TGTGCCAGCCACCGGGACAGGGACTACGAGCAGTACTTC
TRBD2,TRBJ2-7,TRBV7-2,.,CASTGRLPYEQYF,TGTGCCAGCACCGGGAGGCTCCCCTACGAGCAGTACTTC
.,TRBJ1-2,TRBV11-2,.,CASSLEYVYRGGGYTF,TGTGCCAGCAGCTTAGAGTATGTCTACCGAGGGGGTGGCTACACCTTC
TRBD1,TRBJ1-5,TRBV27,.,CASSPDRVGNQPQHF,TGTGCCAGCAGTCCCGACAGGGTAGGGAATCAGCCCCAGCATTTT
.,TRBJ1-2,TRBV30,.,CAWSVLRGTYYGYTF,TGTGCCTGGAGTGTACTGAGAGGGACTTACTATGGCTACACCTTC
TRBD2,TRBJ2-1,TRBV7-3,.,CASSLSGSGVEQFF,TGTGCCAGCAGCTTAAGTGGCAGCGGGGTTGAGCAGTTCTTC
.,TRBJ1-5,TRBV28,.,CASSFQGHQPQHF,TGTGCCAGCAGTTTTCAGGGCCATCAGCCCCAGCATTTT
.,TRBJ2-5,TRBV5-1,.,CASSLALVQETQYF,TGCGCCAGCAGCTTGGCACTAGTCCAAGAGACCCAGTACTTC
.,TRBJ2-7,TRBV29-1,.,CSVESSGNWEQYF,TGCAGCGTTGAATCGTCAGGAAACTGGGAGCAGTACTTC
.,TRBJ2-5,TRBV2,.,CASSVGGGLWETQYF,TGTGCCAGCAGTGTTGGGGGGGGGCTATGGGAGACCCAGTACTTC
TRBD1,TRBJ2-5,TRBV28,.,CASSPGGRGQGKGNQETQYF,TGTGCCAGCAGTCCAGGGGGCAGGGGCCAAGGAAAGGGTAACCAAGAGACCCAGTACTTC
.,TRBJ2-2,TRBV25-1,.,CASSETGLNTGELFF,TGTGCCAGCAGTGAAACAGGGCTGAACACCGGGGAGCTGTTTTTT
.,TRBJ2-5,TRBV7-8,.,CASSLERGETQYF,TGTGCCAGCAGCTTAGAACGAGGAGAGACCCAGTACTTC
.,TRBJ2-5,TRBV5-1,.,CASRSTSRGAIQETQYF,TGCGCCAGCAGATCCACCTCGCGGGGAGCGATCCAAGAGACCCAGTACTTC
.,TRBJ2-1,TRBV7-6,.,CASSPDIYNEQFF,TGTGCCAGCAGCCCGGACATTTACAATGAGCAGTTCTTC
.,TRBJ2-3,TRBV27,.,CASSAGPLGSADTQYF,TGTGCCAGCAGTGCGGGACCCCTCGGGTCCGCAGATACGCAGTATTTT
.,TRBJ1-6,TRBV28,.,CAVYSGVSSPLHF,TGTGCCGTCTACTCAGGGGTTTCCTCACCCCTCCACTTT
TRBD1,TRBJ1-3,TRBV18,.,CASRGTGAGNTIYF,TGTGCCAGCCGGGGGACAGGAGCGGGAAACACCATATATTTT
.,TRBJ2-2,TRBV15,.,CATTGHPNTGELFF,TGTGCCACCACGGGACACCCTAACACCGGGGAGCTGTTTTTT
TRBD2,TRBJ2-1,TRBV9,.,CASSGTGTSVNEQFF,TGTGCCAGCAGCGGCACCGGGACTAGTGTCAATGAGCAGTTCTTC
TRBD2,TRBJ2-7,TRBV2,.,CASSGTSGYYEQYF,TGTGCCAGCAGTGGGACTAGCGGATACTACGAGCAGTACTTC